What follows is one T cell receptor beta chain and its context. This sample was included in a study of blood T cell repertoires in COVID-19. In the study overall: Samples taken during acute and convalescent COVID-19 were collected in the United States, Italy and Spain. T cells, B-cell-depleted T cells, or PBMCs supplied cDNA or gDNA.

V was pared by 8 bases and J by 3 bases, with 8 bases of the junction left unmatched. The CDR3 consists of 14 residues. From germline, CDR1 is MNHEY and CDR2 SVGAGI. Clinical history reported by participants formed the basis on which cohorts were assigned. Under the authors' procedure: The authors estimated nucleated cell counts from reference gene primer amplification. Generated by immunoSEQ multiplex PCR, the TCRdb table keeps only in-frame clones and is missing some. D and trimming come from the DNA, and the V and J calls and clone size come from that table. The sample records hundreds of thousands of clones, 70% to 90% being singletons.

This sequence joins TRBV6-5 and TRBJ2-7; 9 bases are a match to TRBD2. The receptor was isolated from a woman aged 18-29 years with acute COVID-19. Sample: PBMCs or T cells enriched from blood (not recorded which). In nucleotides, the CDR3 is TGTGCCAGCTGGCCCAGCGGGAGGAACTACGAGCAGTACTTC. Translation gives CASWPSGRNYEQYF.